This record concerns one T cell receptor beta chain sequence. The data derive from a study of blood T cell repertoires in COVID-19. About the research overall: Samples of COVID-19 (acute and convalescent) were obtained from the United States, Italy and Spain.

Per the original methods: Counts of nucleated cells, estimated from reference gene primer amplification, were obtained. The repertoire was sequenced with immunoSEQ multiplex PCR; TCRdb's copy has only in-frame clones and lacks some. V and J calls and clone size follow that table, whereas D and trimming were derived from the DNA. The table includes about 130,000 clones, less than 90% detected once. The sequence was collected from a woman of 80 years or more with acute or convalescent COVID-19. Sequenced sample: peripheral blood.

The CDR3 DNA is TGTGCCAGCACCGGTCCTCTTCAGCCCCAGCATTTT. It translates to CASTGPLQPQHF. The V and J genes are TRBV28 and TRBJ1-5; unclear D gene. In germline, CDR1 is MDHEN, CDR2 SYDVKM. The CDR3 loop spans 12 amino acids. Trimming took 7 bases from V and 6 from J, leaving 10 bases between them.